This T cell receptor beta chain is drawn from a study of cytomegalovirus exposure and HLA in healthy donors. Use of 60 Vbeta and 13 Jbeta primers characterized the PCR. The protocol was immunoSEQ multiplex PCR, while the TCRdb copy is restricted to in-frame clones and leaves out a portion. Of over 100,000 clones listed, roughly 70% were seen once; the top ten hold around 6.6%. CDR1 is SGHDT and CDR2 is YYEEEE in the germline V gene. There are 15 residues in the CDR3. Trimming took 1 base from V and 0 from J, leaving 10 bases between them. Broader study findings: TCR beta V- and J-gene trimming, according to a later analysis, was linked to a missense DCLRE1C variant. CMV serostatus was the only recorded immune exposure for donors. V segments that were indistinguishable, TRBV6-2 and TRBV6-3 among them, were omitted from analysis.

As to this clone: What it binds is not known.

The sample consisted of PBMCs. This TCR came from a man aged 40-49 years in good health and CMV-seropositive. The rearrangement uses TRBV5-6 and TRBJ1-1; D perhaps matches TRBD1 (5 bases). The CDR3: CASSLRGNMNTEAFF. For the CDR3, the DNA is TGTGCCAGCAGCTTGAGGGGAAACATGAACACTGAAGCTTTCTTT.